This entry is about one T cell receptor (beta chain). Its antigen remains unidentified. Here immunoSEQ multiplex PCR was the method, and the copy in TCRdb shows in-frame clones only, minus some. The sample has tens of thousands of clones, 77% seen once. Before sequencing took place, the ViraFEST assay used viral peptide pools to expand antigen-specific CD4+ T cells. After around 10 days in culture, the CD4+ T cells were isolated. Vaccine administered to participants consisted of two doses of either BNT162b2 or mRNA-1273. Peptides at about 10 ug/ml and IL-2 at roughly 9.3 IU/ml were added to fewer than 2.5 million PBMC per well. Cells had half their medium changed to IL-2 medium on days 3 and 7. This specimen belongs to a study of vaccination effects on CD4 cells after COVID-19. Study at large: After the second dose, samples were taken at median day 72.

Study-wide results and limits: Late in the post-vaccination period, infection-induced and vaccine-induced clones underwent marked clonal contraction.

The CDR3 sequence is 21 residues long. Looked up from germline, CDR1 is LNHDA and CDR2 is SQIVND (reference sequence). V was cut by 2 bases and J by 2 bases, with 25 bases left in between. The source of this sequence is a human donor who received a COVID-19 vaccine. The sequencing used CD4+ T cells from PBMCs cultured with HCoV-NL63 spike peptides, collected after COVID-19 vaccination. The rearrangement uses TRBV19 and TRBJ2-6, with D possibly TRBD1 on 6 matching bases. The CDR3 protein is CASSIRNVRGPRLAGANVLTF. The CDR3 nucleotides read TGTGCCAGTAGTATAAGGAATGTCAGGGGCCCCCGATTGGCTGGGGCCAACGTCCTGACTTTC.